The T cell receptor (beta chain) described here comes from a study of blood T cell repertoires in COVID-19. Some clones are missing from TCRdb's copy, which holds only in-frame ones; the method was immunoSEQ multiplex PCR. The repertoire holds about 520,000 clones, with 75% to 90% as singletons. The germline V and J ends were trimmed by 5 bases and 0 bases, with 13 bases remaining between them. Germline V gene lookup returns CDR1 MDHEN and CDR2 SYDVKM. The CDR3 has 16 amino acids. The TCR was taken from a human donor in a cohort sampled during active COVID-19. The J gene is TRBJ1-4, the V gene TRBV28; D may be TRBD1 (6 bases). Sequencing was performed on peripheral blood. The CDR3 nucleotides are TGTGCCAGCAGTAAGACAGGCGTCGCAACTAATGAAAAACTGTTTTTT. Its translation: CASSKTGVATNEKLFF.